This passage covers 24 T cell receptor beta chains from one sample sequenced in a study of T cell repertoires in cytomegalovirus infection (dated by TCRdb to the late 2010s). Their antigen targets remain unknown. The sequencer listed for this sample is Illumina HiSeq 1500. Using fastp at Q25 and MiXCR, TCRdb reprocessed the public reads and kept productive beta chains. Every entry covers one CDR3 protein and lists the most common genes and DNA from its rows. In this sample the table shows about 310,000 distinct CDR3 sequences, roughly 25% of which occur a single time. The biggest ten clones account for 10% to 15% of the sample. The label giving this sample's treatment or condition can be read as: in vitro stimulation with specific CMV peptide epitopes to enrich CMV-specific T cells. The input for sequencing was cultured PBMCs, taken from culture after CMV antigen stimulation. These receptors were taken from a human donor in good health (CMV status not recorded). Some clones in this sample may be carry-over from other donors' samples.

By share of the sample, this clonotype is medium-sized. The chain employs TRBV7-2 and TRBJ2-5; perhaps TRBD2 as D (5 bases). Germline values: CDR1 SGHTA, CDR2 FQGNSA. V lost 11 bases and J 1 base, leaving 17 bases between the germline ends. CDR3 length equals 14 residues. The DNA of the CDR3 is TGTGCCGGAGGCGGTCGGGCCCCCCAAGAGACCCAGTACTTC. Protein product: CAGGGRAPQETQYF.

The CDR3 reads CASSSRGPSGANVLTF. The CDR3 bases are TGTGCCAGCAGCTCCCGGGGGCCTTCTGGGGCCAACGTCCTGACTTTC. The rearrangement links TRBV4-2 to TRBJ2-6; D tentatively reads TRBD1 or TRBD2 (6 bases each). Germline CDR1 is LGHNA and CDR2 is YNFKEQ. V was cut by 5 bases and J by 1 base, with 12 bases left in between. The CDR3 runs 16 residues.

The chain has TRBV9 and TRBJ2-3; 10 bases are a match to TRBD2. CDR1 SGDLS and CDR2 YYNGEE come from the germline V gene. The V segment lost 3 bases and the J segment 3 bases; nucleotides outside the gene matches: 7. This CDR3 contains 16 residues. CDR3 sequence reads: CASSAAASGRTDTQYF. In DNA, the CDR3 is TGTGCCAGCAGCGCGGCGGCTAGCGGGAGAACAGATACGCAGTATTTT.

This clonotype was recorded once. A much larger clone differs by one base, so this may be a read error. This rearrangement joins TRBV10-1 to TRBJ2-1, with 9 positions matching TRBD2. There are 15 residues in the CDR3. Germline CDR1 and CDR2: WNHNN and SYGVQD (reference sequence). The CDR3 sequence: CASSSRSGGYNEQIF. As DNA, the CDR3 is TGCGCCAGCAGTTCGCGAAGCGGGGGGTACAATGAGCAGATCTTC.

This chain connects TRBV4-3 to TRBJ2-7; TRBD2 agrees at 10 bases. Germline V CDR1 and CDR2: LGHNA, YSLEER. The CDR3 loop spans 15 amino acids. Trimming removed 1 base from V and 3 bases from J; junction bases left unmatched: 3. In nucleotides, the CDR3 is TGCGCCAGCAGCCAAGTTCCTAGCGGGAGCTACGAGCAGTACTTC. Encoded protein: CASSQVPSGSYEQYF.

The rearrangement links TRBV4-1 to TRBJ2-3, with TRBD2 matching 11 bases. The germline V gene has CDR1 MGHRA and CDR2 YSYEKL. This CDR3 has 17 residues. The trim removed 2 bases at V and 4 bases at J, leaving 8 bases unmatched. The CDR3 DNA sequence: TGCGCCAGCAGCCAACAGCAAACTAGCGGGAGACCAGATACGCAGTATTTT. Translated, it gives CASSQQQTSGRPDTQYF.

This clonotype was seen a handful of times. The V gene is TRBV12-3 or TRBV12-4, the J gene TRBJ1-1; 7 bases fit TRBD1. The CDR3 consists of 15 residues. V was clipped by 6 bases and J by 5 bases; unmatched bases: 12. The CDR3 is CASRPAYRGSTEAFF. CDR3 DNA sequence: TGTGCCAGCAGACCGGCCTACAGGGGATCTACTGAAGCTTTCTTT.

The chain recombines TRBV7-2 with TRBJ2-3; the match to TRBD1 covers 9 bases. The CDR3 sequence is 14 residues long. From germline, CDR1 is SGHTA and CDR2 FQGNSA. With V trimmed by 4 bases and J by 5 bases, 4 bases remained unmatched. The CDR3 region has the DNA TGTGCCAGCAGCTCACAGGGGGCGTTAGATACGCAGTATTTT. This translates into CASSSQGALDTQYF.

DNA for the CDR3: TGTGCCAGTAGTAGAACGGGACCGGGACGGGGGGACGCCGGGGAGCTGTTTTTT. Translated: CASSRTGPGRGDAGELFF. The chain employs TRBV19 and TRBJ2-2, with 7 bases that match TRBD2. CDR1 and CDR2 from the germline V gene are LNHDA and SQIVND (reference sequence). The CDR3 is 18 residues long. V dropped 4 bases and J dropped 6; count of bases not matched to a gene: 17.

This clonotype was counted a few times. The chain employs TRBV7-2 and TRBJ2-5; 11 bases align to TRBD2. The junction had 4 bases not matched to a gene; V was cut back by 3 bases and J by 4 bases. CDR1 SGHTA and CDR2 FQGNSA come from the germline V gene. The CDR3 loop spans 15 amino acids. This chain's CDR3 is CASSFGLAGVETQYF. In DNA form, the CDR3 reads TGTGCCAGCAGCTTTGGACTAGCGGGCGTAGAGACCCAGTACTTC. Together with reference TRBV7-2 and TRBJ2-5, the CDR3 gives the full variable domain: GAGVSQSPSNKVTEKGKDVELRCDPISGHTALYWYRQSLGQGLEFLIYFQGNSAPDKSGLPSDRFSAERTGGSVSTLTIQRTQQEDSAVYLCASSFGLAGVETQYFGPGTRLLVL.

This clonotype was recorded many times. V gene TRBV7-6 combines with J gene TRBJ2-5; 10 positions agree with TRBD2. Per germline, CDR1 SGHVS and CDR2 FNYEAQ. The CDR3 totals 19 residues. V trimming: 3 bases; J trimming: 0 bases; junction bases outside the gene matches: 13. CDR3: CASSFDSKTSGTYQETQYF. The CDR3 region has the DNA TGTGCCAGCAGCTTTGACTCGAAAACTAGCGGGACGTACCAAGAGACCCAGTACTTC.

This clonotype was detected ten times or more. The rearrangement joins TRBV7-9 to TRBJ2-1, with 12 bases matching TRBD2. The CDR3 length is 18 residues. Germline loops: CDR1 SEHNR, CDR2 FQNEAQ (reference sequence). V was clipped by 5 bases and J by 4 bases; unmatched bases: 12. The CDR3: CASSRLGLAGSEYNEQFF. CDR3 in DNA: TGTGCCAGCAGCCGATTGGGACTAGCGGGCTCAGAATACAATGAGCAGTTCTTC.

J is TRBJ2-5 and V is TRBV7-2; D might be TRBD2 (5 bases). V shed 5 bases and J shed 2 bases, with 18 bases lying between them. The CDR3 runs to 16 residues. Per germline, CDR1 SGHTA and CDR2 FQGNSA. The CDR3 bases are TGTGCCAGCAGCCCCGCCTTTAGCGCGACACAAGAGACCCAGTACTTC. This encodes CASSPAFSATQETQYF.

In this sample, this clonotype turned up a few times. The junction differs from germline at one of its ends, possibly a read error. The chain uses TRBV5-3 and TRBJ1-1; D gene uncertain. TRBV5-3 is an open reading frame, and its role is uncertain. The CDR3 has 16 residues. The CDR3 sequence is CASSLRLAFNTPEAFF. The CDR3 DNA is TGTGCCAGCAGCTTGCGGCTCGCGTTCAATACCCCTGAAGCTTTCTTT.

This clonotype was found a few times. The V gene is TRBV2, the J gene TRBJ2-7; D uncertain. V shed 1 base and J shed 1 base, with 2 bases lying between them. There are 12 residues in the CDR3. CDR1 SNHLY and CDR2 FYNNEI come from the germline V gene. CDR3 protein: CASSEVSYEQYF. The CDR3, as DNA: TGTGCCAGCAGTGAAGTGTCCTACGAGCAGTACTTC.

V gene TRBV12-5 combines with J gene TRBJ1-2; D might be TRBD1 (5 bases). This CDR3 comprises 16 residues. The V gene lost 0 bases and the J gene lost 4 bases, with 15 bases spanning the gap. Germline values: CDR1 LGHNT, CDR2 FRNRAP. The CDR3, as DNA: TGTGCTAGTGGTTTGGTAATTCAGGACACAGTCTATGGCTACACCTTC. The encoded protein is CASGLVIQDTVYGYTF.

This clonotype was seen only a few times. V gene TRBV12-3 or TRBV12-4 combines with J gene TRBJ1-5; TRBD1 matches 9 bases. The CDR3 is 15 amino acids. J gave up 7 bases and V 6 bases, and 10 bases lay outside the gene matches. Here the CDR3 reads CASSPGTGHWQPQHF. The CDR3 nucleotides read TGTGCCAGCAGCCCCGGGACAGGGCATTGGCAGCCCCAGCATTTT.

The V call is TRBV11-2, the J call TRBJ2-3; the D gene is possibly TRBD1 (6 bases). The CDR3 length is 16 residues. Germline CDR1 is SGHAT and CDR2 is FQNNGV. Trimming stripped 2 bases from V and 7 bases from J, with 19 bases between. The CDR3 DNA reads TGTGCCAGCAGCTTATTGGGCAGGGGTTGGATGAATACGCAGTATTTT. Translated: CASSLLGRGWMNTQYF.

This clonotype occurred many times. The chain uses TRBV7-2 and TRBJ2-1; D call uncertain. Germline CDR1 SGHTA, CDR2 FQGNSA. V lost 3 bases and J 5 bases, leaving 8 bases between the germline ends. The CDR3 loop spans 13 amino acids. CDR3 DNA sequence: TGTGCCAGCAGCTTCTACTTAGACAATGAGCAGTTCTTC. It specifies CASSFYLDNEQFF.

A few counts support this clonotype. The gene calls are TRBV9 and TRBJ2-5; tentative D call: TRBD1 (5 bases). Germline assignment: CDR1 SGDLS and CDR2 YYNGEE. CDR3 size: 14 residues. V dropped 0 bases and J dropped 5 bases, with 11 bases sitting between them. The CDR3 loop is CASSVAGSTETQYF. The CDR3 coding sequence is TGTGCCAGCAGCGTAGCAGGGTCCACGGAGACCCAGTACTTC.

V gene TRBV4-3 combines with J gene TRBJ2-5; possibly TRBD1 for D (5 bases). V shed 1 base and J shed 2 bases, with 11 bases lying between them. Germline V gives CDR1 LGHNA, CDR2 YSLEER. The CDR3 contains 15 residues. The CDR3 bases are TGCGCCAGCAGCCAAGTTGGATCAGGGCAAGAGACCCAGTACTTC. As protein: CASSQVGSGQETQYF.

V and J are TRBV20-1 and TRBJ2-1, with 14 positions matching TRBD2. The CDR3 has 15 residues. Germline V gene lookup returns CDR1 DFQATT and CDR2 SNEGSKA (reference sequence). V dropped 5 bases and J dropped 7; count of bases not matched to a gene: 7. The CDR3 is CSAGPGTSGSNEQFF. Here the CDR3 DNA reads TGCAGTGCTGGGCCCGGGACTAGCGGGAGTAATGAGCAGTTCTTC.

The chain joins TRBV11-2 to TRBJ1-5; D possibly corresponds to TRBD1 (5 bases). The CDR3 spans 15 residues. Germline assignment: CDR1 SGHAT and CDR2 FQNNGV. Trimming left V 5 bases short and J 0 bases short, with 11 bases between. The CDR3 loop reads CASSISGNSNQPQHF. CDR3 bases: TGTGCCAGCAGCATCTCAGGGAATAGCAATCAGCCCCAGCATTTT.

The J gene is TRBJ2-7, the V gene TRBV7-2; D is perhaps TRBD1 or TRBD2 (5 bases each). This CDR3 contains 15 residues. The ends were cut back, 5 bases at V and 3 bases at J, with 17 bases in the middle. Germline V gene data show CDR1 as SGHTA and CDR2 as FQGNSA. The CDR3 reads CASSPRDGTFYEQYF. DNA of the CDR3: TGTGCCAGCAGCCCCCGGGACGGAACTTTCTACGAGCAGTACTTC.